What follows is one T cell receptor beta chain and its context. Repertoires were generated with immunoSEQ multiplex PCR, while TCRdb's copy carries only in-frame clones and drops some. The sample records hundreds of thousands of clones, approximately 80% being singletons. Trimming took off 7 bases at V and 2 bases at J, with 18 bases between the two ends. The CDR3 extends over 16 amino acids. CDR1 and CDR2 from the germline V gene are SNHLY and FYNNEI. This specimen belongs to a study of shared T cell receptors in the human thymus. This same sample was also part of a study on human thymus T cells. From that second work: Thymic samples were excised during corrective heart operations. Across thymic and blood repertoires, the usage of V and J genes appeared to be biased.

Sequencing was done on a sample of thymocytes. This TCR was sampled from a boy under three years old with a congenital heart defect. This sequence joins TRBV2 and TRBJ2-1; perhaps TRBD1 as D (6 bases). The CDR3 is CASTAGDEAAYNEQFF. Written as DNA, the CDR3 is TGTGCCAGCACGGCAGGGGATGAGGCGGCCTACAATGAGCAGTTCTTC.